The next 16 T cell receptor beta chains were all read from a single sample in a study of early T cells in non-severe SARS-CoV-2 infection. TCRdb itself ran the 5' RACE reads through MiXCR, one entry per CDR3 protein. Seen here are 100,000 to 150,000 distinct CDR3 sequences, 14% to 15% observed once, and the top ten hold around a fifth. Sample: whole blood. These receptors originate from an adult who was a healthcare worker with PCR-confirmed SARS-CoV-2 infection or an uninfected control (not recorded which).

This clonotype was found many times. V is TRBV7-6 and J is TRBJ2-7; TRBD2 aligns across 8 bases. The CDR3 spans 16 residues. Germline CDR1 reads SGHVS; CDR2 reads FNYEAQ. The ends lost 5 bases at V and 7 bases at J; junction bases unmatched: 16. The CDR3 loop is CASSAYGGASKVEQYF. The DNA for the CDR3 is TGTGCCAGCAGCGCCTACGGGGGGGCGTCTAAGGTGGAGCAGTACTTC.

This clonotype showed up just a few times. The chain is built from TRBV9 and TRBJ2-2, with a tentative D call TRBD1 (6 bases). Deletions cut 4 bases from V and 5 bases from J, with 12 bases between. CDR1 and CDR2 from the germline V gene are SGDLS and YYNGEE. This CDR3 contains 14 residues. The CDR3 DNA is TGTGCCAGCAGCTCGGGACATGAGACCGGGGAGCTGTTTTTT. This sequence encodes CASSSGHETGELFF.

J is TRBJ2-2 and V is TRBV24-1; the D gene is possibly TRBD1 (6 bases). V lost 7 bases and J lost 0, with 11 bases in between. The germline gives CDR1 KGHDR, CDR2 SFDVKD. The CDR3 is 15 residues long. In nucleotides, the CDR3 is TGTGCCACCAGGGGACACAAATCGAACACCGGGGAGCTGTTTTTT. It translates to CATRGHKSNTGELFF.

In this sample, this clonotype turned up many times. This chain uses TRBV11-2 with TRBJ1-2; no clear D. Trimming stripped 8 bases from V and 7 bases from J, with 11 bases between. CDR1 and CDR2 (germline): SGHAT, FQNNGV. The CDR3 has 11 amino acids. CDR3 in amino acids: CASRSRGGYTF. CDR3 nucleotide sequence: TGTGCCAGCCGGTCCCGGGGTGGCTACACCTTC. Variable domain in full (rest from reference TRBV11-2 and TRBJ1-2): EAGVAQSPRYKIIEKRQSVAFWCNPISGHATLYWYQQILGQGPKLLIQFQNNGVVDDSQLPKDRFSAERLKGVDSTLKIQPAKLEDSAVYLCASRSRGGYTFGSGTRLTVV.

J is TRBJ2-2 and V is TRBV9; D tentatively reads TRBD1 or TRBD2 (8 bases each). Germline V gene data show CDR1 as SGDLS and CDR2 as YYNGEE. The CDR3 totals 17 residues. Deletions cut 4 bases from V and 2 bases from J, with 18 bases between. The CDR3 nucleotides are TGTGCCAGCAGCCCAGCGGGGGCAGGGGGCAACACCGGGGAGCTGTTTTTT. Protein product: CASSPAGAGGNTGELFF.

The genes are TRBV7-3 and TRBJ2-3, with 9 bases matching TRBD2. The germline V gene has CDR1 SGHTA and CDR2 FQGTGA. The CDR3 sequence is 16 residues long. With V trimmed by 5 bases and J by 2 bases, 8 bases remained unmatched. The DNA for the CDR3 is TGTGCCAGCAGCGTCGGGACTAGCAGAACCACAGATACGCAGTATTTT. The encoded protein is CASSVGTSRTTDTQYF.

The chain couples TRBV12-3 or TRBV12-4 to TRBJ2-3; possibly TRBD2 for D (5 bases). V lost 3 bases and J 4 bases, leaving 11 bases between the germline ends. The CDR3 length is 14 residues. CDR3 sequence reads: CASSFRGGADTQYF. CDR3 DNA: TGTGCCAGCAGTTTCCGAGGAGGAGCAGATACGCAGTATTTT.

J is TRBJ2-6 and V is TRBV5-1; 7 bases are a match to TRBD1. Germline CDR1 is SGHRS and CDR2 is YFSETQ. Germline trimming cut 4 bases from V and 0 bases from J; bases unmatched to any gene: 1. This CDR3 region has 15 residues. CDR3 nucleotides: TGCGCCAGCAGCACAGGGGACTCTGGGGCCAACGTCCTGACTTTC. This encodes CASSTGDSGANVLTF.

This clonotype was found once. A clone one base away is much larger, so this may be a read error. Here the CDR3 reads CSASPTGNDDYTF. CDR3 bases: TGCAGTGCCAGCCCTACAGGGAACGATGACTACACCTTC. V and J are TRBV20-1 and TRBJ1-2; a possible D gene is TRBD1 (6 bases). The V gene's germline CDR1 is DFQATT and CDR2 SNEGSKA (reference sequence). Trimming shortened V by 6 bases and J by 10 bases, and 21 bases separated the two germline ends. The CDR3 has 13 residues.

In DNA form, the CDR3 reads TGTGCCAGCAGCTTACTAGCGGGGGGGCGAGATACGCAGTATTTT. It yields the protein CASSLLAGGRDTQYF. The V call is TRBV7-3, the J call TRBJ2-3; 12 bases agree with TRBD2. The trim removed 2 bases at V and 5 bases at J, leaving 2 bases unmatched. This CDR3 spans 15 amino acids. CDR1 and CDR2 from the germline V gene are SGHTA and FQGTGA.

The J gene is TRBJ2-4, the V gene TRBV4-1; the D gene is possibly TRBD2 (7 bases). Trimming left V 1 base short and J 0 bases short, with 10 bases between. The CDR3 consists of 16 residues. Germline lookup yields CDR1 MGHRA and CDR2 YSYEKL. CDR3 residues: CASSQAGGLAKNIQYF. DNA for the CDR3: TGCGCCAGCAGCCAAGCGGGGGGCCTAGCCAAAAACATTCAGTACTTC.

This clonotype has only a few counts. The chain joins TRBV20-1 to TRBJ1-1, with 9 bases matching TRBD1. The CDR3 has 12 residues. Per the germline V gene, CDR1 is DFQATT and CDR2 is SNEGSKA (reference sequence). The junction had 4 bases not matched to a gene; V was cut back by 3 bases and J by 8 bases. The DNA for the CDR3 is TGCAGTGCTAGTCCGGGACAGGGAGAAGCTTTCTTT. The encoded protein is CSASPGQGEAFF.

Remarks on this clonotype: It may be a read error: a sequence one base away is much more abundant. DNA for the CDR3: TGTGCCAGCTCAACACCTAGCGCGGGGACGGAGACCCAGTACTTC. This codes for CASSTPSAGTETQYF. This sequence joins TRBV18 and TRBJ2-5; possibly TRBD2 for D (6 bases). The CDR3 sequence is 15 residues long. Germline CDR1 is KGHSH and CDR2 is LQKENI.

This clonotype was observed a few times. The chain combines TRBV9 with TRBJ1-1, with D possibly TRBD1 on 5 matching bases. Germline assignment: CDR1 SGDLS and CDR2 YYNGEE. V was pared by 7 bases and J by 4 bases, with 8 bases between. This CDR3 is 11 amino acids long. This CDR3 is CASGGITEAFF. CDR3 DNA sequence: TGTGCCAGCGGGGGTATCACTGAAGCTTTCTTT.

The chain has TRBV18 and TRBJ1-5, with no clear D. CDR3 length: 17 residues. V was shortened by 3 bases and J by 0 bases, with 15 bases between the two germline ends. Germline CDR1 reads KGHSH; CDR2 reads LQKENI. CDR3 DNA sequence: TGTGCCAGCTCACCCCAGGCCGCAATTCCTAGCAATCAGCCCCAGCATTTT. Translated, it gives CASSPQAAIPSNQPQHF.

There are a few counts of this clonotype. The chain has TRBV6-6 and TRBJ2-2; possibly TRBD2 for D (5 bases). CDR1 is MNHNY, CDR2 SVGAGI, per germline (reference sequence). This CDR3 contains 15 residues. V was trimmed by 4 bases and J by 6 bases, leaving 15 bases between them. The CDR3 bases are TGTGCCAGCAGTTTTCGAGCGGAAGGATCCGGGGAGCTGTTTTTT. Protein sequence: CASSFRAEGSGELFF.